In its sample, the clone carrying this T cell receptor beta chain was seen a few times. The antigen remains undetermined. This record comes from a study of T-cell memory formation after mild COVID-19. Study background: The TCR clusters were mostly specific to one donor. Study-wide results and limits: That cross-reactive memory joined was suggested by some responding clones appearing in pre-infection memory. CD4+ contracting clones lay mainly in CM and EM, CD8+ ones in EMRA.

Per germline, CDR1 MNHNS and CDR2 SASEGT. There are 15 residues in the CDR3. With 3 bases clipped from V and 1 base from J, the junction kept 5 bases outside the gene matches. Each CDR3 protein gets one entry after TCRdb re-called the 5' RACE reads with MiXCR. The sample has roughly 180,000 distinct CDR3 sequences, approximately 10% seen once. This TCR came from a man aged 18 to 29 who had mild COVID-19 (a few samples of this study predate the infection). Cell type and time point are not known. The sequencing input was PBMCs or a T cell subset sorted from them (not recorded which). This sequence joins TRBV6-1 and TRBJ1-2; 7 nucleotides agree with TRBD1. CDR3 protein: CASSELQGNNYGYTF. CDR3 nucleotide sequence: TGTGCCAGCAGTGAGCTACAGGGGAATAACTATGGCTACACCTTC.